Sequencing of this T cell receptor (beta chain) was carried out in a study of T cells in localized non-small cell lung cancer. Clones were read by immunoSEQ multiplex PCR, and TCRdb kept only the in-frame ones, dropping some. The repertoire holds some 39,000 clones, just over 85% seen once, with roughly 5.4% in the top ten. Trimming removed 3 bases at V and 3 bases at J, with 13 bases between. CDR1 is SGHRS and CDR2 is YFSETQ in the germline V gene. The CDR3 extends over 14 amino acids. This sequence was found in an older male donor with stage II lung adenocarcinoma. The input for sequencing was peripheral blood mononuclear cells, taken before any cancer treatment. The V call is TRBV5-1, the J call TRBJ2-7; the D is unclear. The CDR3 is CASSWTGPFYEQYF. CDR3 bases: TGCGCCAGCAGCTGGACCGGTCCGTTCTACGAGCAGTACTTC.